Listed below are T cell receptor delta chains from one sample, sequenced in a study of Vδ1+ human thymocytes. TCRdb made new clone calls on the multiplex PCR reads using CATT. The table shows roughly 55,000 delta-chain clones, with roughly 15% occurring only once. The sequenced sample was Vdelta1+ gamma-delta thymocytes from the thymus. Receptors originate from a boy under three years old who had congenital heart surgery. The CDR3 runs from the conserved cysteine through the conserved F or W. The order of the fields is CDR3 length, V gene, J gene, D gene, CDR3 protein. D genes are given only for firm matches.

length: 16; V: TRDV2; J: TRDJ1; D: TRDD2; CDR3: CACVYLPSYRTDKLIF
length: 16; V: TRDV1; J: TRDJ1; D: TRDD3; CDR3: CALGEHRLGDTDKLIF
length: 17; V: TRDV1; J: TRDJ1; D: TRDD3; CDR3: CALGEGTTWGKTDKLIF
length: 17; V: TRDV1; J: TRDJ1; D: TRDD2; CDR3: CALGGSSYLGTTDKLIF
length: 18; V: TRDV2; J: TRDJ1; D: TRDD3; CDR3: CACDTESWGIQETDKLIF
length: 22; V: TRDV1; J: TRDJ1; D: TRDD3; CDR3: CALGERGGVTGIRVCHTDKLIF
length: 15; V: TRDV1; J: TRDJ1; D: .; CDR3: CALGELWGRQAKLIF
length: 15; V: TRDV1; J: TRDJ1; D: .; CDR3: CALGEMCRLADKLIF
length: 15; V: TRDV1; J: TRDJ1; D: .; CDR3: CALGEHIGDTDKLIF
length: 20; V: TRDV1; J: TRDJ1; D: TRDD3; CDR3: CALGGLFWGTSRGGTDKLIF
length: 20; V: TRDV1; J: TRDJ1; D: TRDD3; CDR3: CALGELRSQRTGGCTDKLIF
length: 20; V: TRDV1; J: TRDJ1; D: TRDD3; CDR3: CALGELPYGWGVSDTDKLIF
length: 18; V: TRDV1; J: TRDJ1; D: .; CDR3: CALGERDRGLTNTDKLIF
length: 24; V: TRDV1; J: TRDJ1; D: .; CDR3: CALGTTTLRLPTSLGDTCGDKLIF
length: 17; V: TRDV1; J: TRDJ1; D: TRDD3; CDR3: CALGESLRELGIRGLIF
length: 16; V: TRDV1; J: TRDJ1; D: .; CDR3: CALGERPVSPPDKLIF
length: 18; V: TRDV1; J: TRDJ1; D: TRDD3; CDR3: CALGELVRRGDCTDKLIF
length: 17; V: TRDV1; J: TRDJ1; D: .; CDR3: CALGAIDFLEVLGWLIF
length: 20; V: TRDV1; J: TRDJ1; D: TRDD3; CDR3: CALGDASLLQDWGIRNKVIF